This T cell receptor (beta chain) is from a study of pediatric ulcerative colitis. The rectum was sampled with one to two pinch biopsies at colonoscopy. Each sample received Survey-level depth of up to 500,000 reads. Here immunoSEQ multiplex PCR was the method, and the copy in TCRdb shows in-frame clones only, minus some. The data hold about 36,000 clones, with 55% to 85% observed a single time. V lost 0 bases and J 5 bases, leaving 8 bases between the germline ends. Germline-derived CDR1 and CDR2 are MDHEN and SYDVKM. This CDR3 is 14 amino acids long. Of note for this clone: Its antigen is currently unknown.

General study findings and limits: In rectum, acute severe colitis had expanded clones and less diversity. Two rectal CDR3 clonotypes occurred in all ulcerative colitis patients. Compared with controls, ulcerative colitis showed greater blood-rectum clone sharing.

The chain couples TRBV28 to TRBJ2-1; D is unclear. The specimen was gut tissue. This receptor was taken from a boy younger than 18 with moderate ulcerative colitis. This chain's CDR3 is CASSLWVLHNEQFF. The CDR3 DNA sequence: TGTGCCAGCAGTTTATGGGTACTTCACAATGAGCAGTTCTTC.